These T cell receptor beta chains were read from a single sample in a study of radiotherapy plus CTLA-4 blockade in lung cancer. The assay was immunoSEQ multiplex PCR, and TCRdb's table has in-frame clones only and misses some. This sample has about 45,000 clones, with roughly 64% found just once. Specimen: peripheral blood, collected from a patient treated with radiotherapy plus ipilimumab. These receptor sequences come from a human donor with non-small cell lung cancer who had a partial response to radiotherapy plus ipilimumab. Both conserved end residues are part of each CDR3. The D gene is left open where the match is weak. Clone size is not always given. Where it is, it says once, few, many or a class for expanded clones.

-	TRBV6-1	TRBJ2-7	-	TGTGCCAGCAGTGCGTACGAGCAGTACTTC	CASSAYEQYF
TRBD1	TRBV5-1	TRBJ1-1	-	TGCGCCAGCAGCTTGAAGGGGGCCCCGACAGAGAACACTGAAGCTTTCTTT	CASSLKGAPTENTEAFF
-	TRBV5-4	TRBJ1-3	-	TGTGCCAGCAGCGGGAATGACAGGTTCTCTGGAAACACCATATATTTT	CASSGNDRFSGNTIYF
TRBD2	TRBV29-1	TRBJ2-7	-	TGCAGCGTGGACCTAGGCGGGAGCAACGAGCAGTACTTC	CSVDLGGSNEQYF
TRBD1	TRBV29-1	TRBJ1-1	-	TGCAGCGTCCGGACAGGGGGGTTGAACACTGAAGCTTTCTTT	CSVRTGGLNTEAFF
TRBD1	TRBV2	TRBJ1-6	-	TGTGCCAGCCGGCCATCGGGACAGGGTAATTCACCCCTCCACTTT	CASRPSGQGNSPLHF
-	TRBV5-1	TRBJ2-7	medium-sized	TGCGCCAGCCGCCTCTGGGGGGGCATCGACGAGCAGTACTTC	CASRLWGGIDEQYF
-	TRBV6-5	TRBJ1-2	-	TGTGCCAGCAGTTCGGATCAGGGGCAGGGCTATGGCTACACCTTC	CASSSDQGQGYGYTF
TRBD1	TRBV7-6	TRBJ1-1	-	TGTGCCAGCAGCGTCGGGACAGGGGGCTCGAGCACTGAAGCTTTCTTT	CASSVGTGGSSTEAFF
-	TRBV9	TRBJ1-2	-	TGTGCCAGCAGCGTATCCTGGACAGAGACCTCCTATGGCTACACCTTC	CASSVSWTETSYGYTF
TRBD1	TRBV30	TRBJ1-2	-	TGTGCCTGGATAGTCGGACAGGGTGGAGGCTACACCTTC	CAWIVGQGGGYTF
TRBD2	TRBV6-1	TRBJ2-1	once	TGTGCCAGCAGTGAACGACTAGCGGCCGCCGGGGATGAGCAGTTCTTC	CASSERLAAAGDEQFF
-	TRBV27	TRBJ2-7	-	TGTGCCAGCAGTTTAAGGGGGACAACGTATAACTCCGAGCAGTACTTC	CASSLRGTTYNSEQYF
-	TRBV13	TRBJ2-3	-	TGTGCCAGCAGCTTAAGTCTCGGCGGGGGCACAGATACGCAGTATTTT	CASSLSLGGGTDTQYF
-	TRBV5-1	TRBJ2-7	-	TGCGCCAGCAGCCCAGCTCTCCTCCGGGACTTCTACGAGCAGTACTTC	CASSPALLRDFYEQYF
-	TRBV18	TRBJ2-7	-	TGTGCCAGCTTTCAGGGCTCCCCCTACGAGCAGTACTTC	CASFQGSPYEQYF
TRBD1	TRBV7-6	TRBJ2-7	-	TGTGCCAGCAGCTTAGCGTCTGGGACAGGGGTCTCCCACGAGCAGTACTTC	CASSLASGTGVSHEQYF
-	TRBV4-2	TRBJ1-5	-	TGTGCCAGCAGCCAAGACGGAGACGGCAATCAGCCCCAGCATTTT	CASSQDGDGNQPQHF
-	TRBV5-1	TRBJ2-7	few	TGCGCCCTCGGGTGGCAGTACTTC	CALGWQYF
-	TRBV29-1	TRBJ1-2	once	TGCAGCGTTCTAACAGGGATATCCTATGGCTACACCTTC	CSVLTGISYGYTF
TRBD2	TRBV27	TRBJ2-7	-	TGTGCCAGCAGTTTACTTACTAGCGGAGGAAGCTCGTACGAGCAGTACTTC	CASSLLTSGGSSYEQYF
TRBD1	TRBV27	TRBJ2-7	-	TGTGCCAGCAGCTCCGGGACAGGGGGATTCAACGAGCAGTACTTC	CASSSGTGGFNEQYF
TRBD1	TRBV5-1	TRBJ1-1	-	TGCGCCAGCAGCTCCCGACAGGGGAACACTGAAGCTTTCTTT	CASSSRQGNTEAFF
TRBD1	TRBV4-2	TRBJ2-1	-	TGTGCCAGCAGCCAAGCCGGGACAGGGAGGAATGAGCAGTTCTTC	CASSQAGTGRNEQFF
-	TRBV7-8	TRBJ2-3	-	TGTGCCAGCAGCTTAGACTCGGGTGGGTCAGATACGCAGTATTTT	CASSLDSGGSDTQYF
-	TRBV7-9	TRBJ1-1	-	TGTGCCAGCAGCTTTAGTACAGGGAGCACTGAAGCTTTCTTT	CASSFSTGSTEAFF
TRBD2	TRBV28	TRBJ2-1	-	TGTGCCAGCATCGACGGACTAGCGAGCTCCTACAATGAGCAGTTCTTC	CASIDGLASSYNEQFF
-	TRBV5-1	TRBJ2-6	-	TGCGCCAGCAGCTTGTCCAAGCGGGCGAGCTCTGGGGCCAACGTCCTGACTTTC	CASSLSKRASSGANVLTF
-	TRBV11-2	TRBJ2-2	-	TGTGCCAGCAGCCGGCCCGGGATGAGGTCCGGGGAGCTGTTTTTT	CASSRPGMRSGELFF
-	TRBV11-3	TRBJ2-1	-	TGTGCCAGCAGCCCGAGAGGGCACAATGAGCAGTTCTTC	CASSPRGHNEQFF
-	TRBV19	TRBJ2-7	-	TGTGCCAGTAGTATAGGGCCTCAGGGGTGGCTTCGGTCCTACGAGCAGTACTTC	CASSIGPQGWLRSYEQYF
-	TRBV7-2	TRBJ2-3	-	TGTGCCAGCAGCTTAGCACGGGGAGGACTTGGCACAGATACGCAGTATTTT	CASSLARGGLGTDTQYF
TRBD1	TRBV9	TRBJ2-7	-	TGTGCCAGCAGCCGGACAGGGTACGAGCAGTACTTC	CASSRTGYEQYF
TRBD1	TRBV4-2	TRBJ2-7	-	TGTGCCAGCAGCCTCGGGACAGGGGGCAACTACGAGCAGTACTTC	CASSLGTGGNYEQYF
TRBD1	TRBV5-5	TRBJ2-7	-	TGTGCCAGCAGGGGACAGGGGGCCAACGAGCAGTACTTC	CASRGQGANEQYF
TRBD1	TRBV6-1	TRBJ1-5	-	TGTGCCAGCAGTGCCCTGGGACAGCCAGCGTTGGGAGAGCCCCAGCATTTT	CASSALGQPALGEPQHF
-	TRBV2	TRBJ1-2	-	TGTGCCAGCCAACAGGGAAACTATGGCTACACCTTC	CASQQGNYGYTF
TRBD1	TRBV27	TRBJ1-4	-	TGTGCCAGCGGTGGACAGGGCTTCGCAACTAATGAAAAACTGTTTTTT	CASGGQGFATNEKLFF
-	TRBV6-1	TRBJ2-1	few	TGTGCCAGCAGTGACCCCGGTAATGAGCAGTTCTTC	CASSDPGNEQFF
TRBD2	TRBV7-9	TRBJ2-7	-	TGTGCCAGCAGCCCCTGGGGACTAGCGGCTTCCTACGAGCAGTACTTC	CASSPWGLAASYEQYF
-	TRBV6-1	TRBJ1-4	few	TGTGCCAGCAGTGATGCCCTAGTCTTTGGAGAAAAACTGTTTTTT	CASSDALVFGEKLFF
-	TRBV7-9	TRBJ1-1	-	TGTGCCAGCAGCTTACCTACAGGGATGAACACTGAAGCTTTCTTT	CASSLPTGMNTEAFF
-	TRBV19	TRBJ1-1	-	TGTGCCAGTTCTCTAAGGGGATCTCGCACTGAAGCTTTCTTT	CASSLRGSRTEAFF
TRBD1	TRBV12-5	TRBJ1-2	-	TGTGCTAGTGGCCTCACAGGGGTTCAAAACTATGGCTACACCTTC	CASGLTGVQNYGYTF
TRBD2	TRBV19	TRBJ2-7	-	TGTGCCAGTAGCAGGACTAGCGGGAGTTACGAGCAGTACTTC	CASSRTSGSYEQYF
-	TRBV19	TRBJ1-1	-	TGTGCCAGCCAACTTATGCTAGACACTGAAGCTTTCTTT	CASQLMLDTEAFF
TRBD2	TRBV11-1	TRBJ2-1	-	TGTGCCAGCAGCCTCGGAGGGAGGGCCGGCTACAATGAGCAGTTCTTC	CASSLGGRAGYNEQFF
-	TRBV6-1	TRBJ2-7	-	TGTGCCAGCAGCGAGCCCGAGGGGCAGTACTTC	CASSEPEGQYF
TRBD2	TRBV11-2	TRBJ2-7	-	TGTGCCAGCAGCCTGGGACTAGCTGCAGACGAGCAGTACTTC	CASSLGLAADEQYF
-	TRBV4-1	TRBJ1-6	-	TGCGCCAGCAGCCAAGATCCGTATGAGGATTCACCCCTCCACTTT	CASSQDPYEDSPLHF
TRBD1	TRBV19	TRBJ1-2	few	TGTGCCAGTGGCCACAGGGGGCGCGAGGAACGGTACACCTTC	CASGHRGREERYTF
-	TRBV11-2	TRBJ1-1	-	TGTGCCAGCAGCCCCTTCGGCGCGCGGGGGACTGAAGCTTTCTTT	CASSPFGARGTEAFF
-	TRBV6-1	TRBJ1-2	-	TGTGCCAGCAGTGATTCGGGCTATGGCTACACCTTC	CASSDSGYGYTF
-	TRBV5-1	TRBJ2-7	-	TGCGCCAGCAGCTTGGACGGGTCCAATCTCTACGAGCAGTACTTC	CASSLDGSNLYEQYF
-	TRBV18	TRBJ1-2	-	TGTGCCAGCTCACCACCTGGTGCTGATTCGGTGGTCCGCGGCTACACCTTC	CASSPPGADSVVRGYTF
-	TRBV9	TRBJ1-1	-	TGTGCCAGCAGCCCAGGGTATAGGAACACTGAAGCTTTCTTT	CASSPGYRNTEAFF
TRBD1	TRBV27	TRBJ2-7	-	TGTGCCAGCAGTCACGGGACAGGGGGGGACGAGCAGTACTTC	CASSHGTGGDEQYF
-	TRBV9	TRBJ2-3	-	TGTGCCAGCAGCTCAAGACAGGCTAGCACAGATACGCAGTATTTT	CASSSRQASTDTQYF